This is a list of T cell receptor beta chains from one sample in a study of OX40 agonist ivuxolimab in advanced cancers. Method: immunoSEQ multiplex PCR; TCRdb's copy keeps in-frame clones and lacks some. Of around 72,000 clones detected, 82% appear once; the ten largest clones hold approximately 0.4%. Sequencing was performed on CD4+ or CD8+ T cells sorted from blood, taken in a trial of the OX40 agonist ivuxolimab. The receptors were sampled from an adult with an advanced solid tumor such as melanoma, head and neck, liver or kidney cancer. The CDR3 runs from the conserved cysteine through the conserved F or W. A D gene is named only where the DNA matches it firmly. The size of a clone is reported for some rows only, either as once, few or many, or as a class for expanded clones.

.	.	TRBV6-1	TRBJ2-3	CASRRTTTDTQYF	TGTGCCAGCCGTAGGACTACTACAGATACGCAGTATTTT
TRBD1	.	TRBV6-6	TRBJ2-3	CASTKGQGGTDTQYF	TGTGCCAGCACGAAGGGACAGGGGGGCACAGATACGCAGTATTTT
.	.	TRBV29-1	TRBJ2-1	CSATSGGNEQFF	TGCAGCGCTACTTCTGGGGGGAATGAGCAGTTCTTC
TRBD1	.	TRBV18	TRBJ1-2	CASSPRDRENYGYTF	TGTGCCAGCTCACCACGGGACAGGGAGAACTATGGCTACACCTTC
.	.	TRBV19	TRBJ1-2	CASTSPGYGYTF	TGTGCCAGTACCTCACCGGGGTATGGCTACACCTTC
TRBD2	.	TRBV4-1	TRBJ2-7	CASSLGGSGAYEQYF	TGCGCCAGCAGCCTCGGCGGGAGCGGCGCCTACGAGCAGTACTTC
TRBD1	.	TRBV2	TRBJ2-1	CASSVGQGAFNEQFF	TGTGCCAGCAGTGTGGGACAGGGGGCATTCAATGAGCAGTTCTTC
TRBD1	once	TRBV5-8	TRBJ1-1	CASSSQEDRGKWRTEAFF	TGTGCCAGCAGCTCCCAAGAGGACAGGGGGAAATGGAGGACTGAAGCTTTCTTT
.	.	TRBV28	TRBJ2-2	CASTYGANTGELFF	TGTGCCAGCACTTATGGGGCGAACACCGGGGAGCTGTTTTTT
TRBD1	.	TRBV11-3	TRBJ2-1	CASSLIGTGYNEQFF	TGTGCCAGCAGCTTAATTGGGACAGGGTACAATGAGCAGTTCTTC
.	.	TRBV7-3	TRBJ2-1	CASSHDSRNEQFF	TGTGCCAGCAGTCATGACTCCCGTAATGAGCAGTTCTTC
.	.	TRBV6-6	TRBJ2-5	CASSRRLETQYF	TGTGCCAGCAGTCGACGACTAGAGACCCAGTACTTC
.	.	TRBV6-5	TRBJ2-7	CASSLAGNYEQYF	TGTGCCAGCAGTTTGGCGGGGAACTACGAGCAGTACTTC
.	.	TRBV9	TRBJ1-5	CASSRGLEASQPQHF	TGTGCCAGCAGCCGTGGACTAGAAGCAAGTCAGCCCCAGCATTTT
TRBD1	once	TRBV7-8	TRBJ1-5	CASSLTGDSNQPQHF	TGTGCCAGCAGCTTGACAGGGGATAGCAATCAGCCCCAGCATTTT
.	few	TRBV29-1	TRBJ1-2	CSAVAADSYYTF	TGCAGCGCCGTGGCGGCAGACTCATACTACACCTTC
.	.	TRBV10-3	TRBJ2-3	CAIRGGGTDTQYF	TGTGCCATCAGAGGGGGGGGCACAGATACGCAGTATTTT
.	.	TRBV2	TRBJ2-1	CASSDLAPRSYNEQFF	TGTGCCAGCAGTGACCTAGCGCCTCGCTCCTACAATGAGCAGTTCTTC
TRBD1	.	TRBV27	TRBJ1-1	CASSPNTGGSTEAFF	TGTGCCAGCAGTCCTAATACAGGGGGCTCTACTGAAGCTTTCTTT
.	.	TRBV7-9	TRBJ1-1	CASSQTDMNTEAFF	TGTGCCAGCAGCCAGACGGACATGAACACTGAAGCTTTCTTT
TRBD1	.	TRBV5-3	TRBJ1-5	CARSTRDSTASNQPQHF	TGTGCCAGAAGTACCCGGGACAGTACTGCCAGCAATCAGCCCCAGCATTTT
.	.	TRBV6-5	TRBJ1-1	CASRRPTGSTEAFF	TGTGCCAGCAGACGCCCGACAGGTAGTACTGAAGCTTTCTTT
.	.	TRBV7-2	TRBJ2-7	CASSLTAQGPSYEQYF	TGTGCCAGCAGCTTAACAGCCCAGGGTCCCTCCTACGAGCAGTACTTC
TRBD2	once	TRBV6-5	TRBJ2-2	CASRAVSGGGGELFF	TGTGCCAGCAGAGCCGTATCGGGGGGAGGCGGGGAGCTGTTTTTT
.	.	TRBV29-1	TRBJ2-4	CSVEFEGTRKYF	TGCAGCGTTGAATTCGAGGGGACGAGGAAGTACTTC
TRBD1	.	TRBV5-1	TRBJ2-3	CASSSTGTELYTDTQYF	TGCGCCAGCAGCTCGACCGGGACAGAACTATACACAGATACGCAGTATTTT
TRBD2	once	TRBV27	TRBJ2-1	CASSPQLAGFYNEQFF	TGTGCCAGCAGTCCCCAACTAGCGGGGTTCTACAATGAGCAGTTCTTC
.	.	TRBV5-5	TRBJ2-1	CASSTGPLEIEQFF	TGTGCCAGCAGTACCGGGCCCCTTGAGATAGAGCAGTTCTTC
TRBD2	.	TRBV7-2	TRBJ2-7	CASSNPWISGNYEQYF	TGTGCCAGCAGCAACCCCTGGATTAGCGGGAACTACGAGCAGTACTTC
TRBD1	.	TRBV6-5	TRBJ2-1	CASRVDRGYNEQFF	TGTGCCAGCAGGGTAGACAGGGGCTACAATGAGCAGTTCTTC
.	.	TRBV7-9	TRBJ2-7	CASSLGGPYEQYF	TGTGCCAGCAGCTTAGGGGGCCCCTACGAGCAGTACTTC
.	.	TRBV4-1	TRBJ1-3	CASSQLIGVSRKRNSGNTIYF	TGCGCCAGCAGCCAACTGATTGGAGTCTCAAGAAAGCGAAACTCTGGAAACACCATATATTTT
.	.	TRBV18	TRBJ1-3	CASSPDSGNTIYF	TGTGCCAGCTCACCAGATTCTGGAAACACCATATATTTT
.	.	TRBV29-1	TRBJ1-3	CSGGTGNTIYF	TGCAGCGGAGGAACTGGAAACACCATATATTTT
.	.	TRBV18	TRBJ1-1	CASSPLRENTEAFF	TGTGCCAGCTCACCACTTCGGGAGAACACTGAAGCTTTCTTT
TRBD2	few	TRBV14	TRBJ2-3	CASSPRSGSRVDTQYF	TGTGCCAGCAGCCCTCGAAGCGGGAGTAGAGTAGATACGCAGTATTTT
.	.	TRBV18	TRBJ1-4	CASSPWTVGNEKLFF	TGTGCCAGCTCACCATGGACAGTCGGGAATGAAAAACTGTTTTTT
.	.	TRBV27	TRBJ2-1	CASSFRTAMTTPYNEQFF	TGTGCCAGCAGTTTTCGGACTGCGATGACGACACCCTACAATGAGCAGTTCTTC
.	.	TRBV6-5	TRBJ2-5	CASSYSADGRETQYF	TGTGCCAGCAGTTACTCTGCGGATGGGAGAGAGACCCAGTACTTC
.	.	TRBV11-2	TRBJ2-1	CASSLGVRGINEQFF	TGTGCCAGCAGCCTCGGGGTGAGGGGTATCAATGAGCAGTTCTTC
.	.	TRBV5-1	TRBJ1-1	CASSLAGMNTEAFF	TGCGCCAGCAGCCTAGCAGGAATGAACACTGAAGCTTTCTTT
TRBD1	.	TRBV6-4	TRBJ1-2	CASRMDRAGYGYTF	TGTGCCAGCAGGATGGACAGGGCGGGCTATGGCTACACCTTC
.	.	TRBV6-4	TRBJ1-2	CASSDPAHF	TGTGCCAGCAGTGACCCGGCCCACTTC
TRBD2	.	TRBV14	TRBJ2-1	CASSAVVSGSRYNEQFF	TGTGCCAGCAGCGCAGTTGTAAGCGGGAGTCGCTACAATGAGCAGTTCTTC
TRBD2	.	TRBV5-1	TRBJ2-3	CASSLETSRLTDTQYF	TGCGCCAGCAGCTTGGAGACTAGCAGACTCACAGATACGCAGTATTTT
.	few	TRBV2	TRBJ1-5	CASSESNQPQHF	TGTGCCAGCAGTGAGAGTAATCAGCCCCAGCATTTT
.	.	TRBV28	TRBJ1-1	CASSSPLLAFF	TGTGCCAGCAGTTCCCCCCTTTTGGCTTTCTTT
TRBD1	.	TRBV5-4	TRBJ1-2	CASSLERGRGLLDGYTF	TGTGCCAGCAGCTTGGAAAGGGGCAGGGGGCTGCTCGATGGCTACACCTTC